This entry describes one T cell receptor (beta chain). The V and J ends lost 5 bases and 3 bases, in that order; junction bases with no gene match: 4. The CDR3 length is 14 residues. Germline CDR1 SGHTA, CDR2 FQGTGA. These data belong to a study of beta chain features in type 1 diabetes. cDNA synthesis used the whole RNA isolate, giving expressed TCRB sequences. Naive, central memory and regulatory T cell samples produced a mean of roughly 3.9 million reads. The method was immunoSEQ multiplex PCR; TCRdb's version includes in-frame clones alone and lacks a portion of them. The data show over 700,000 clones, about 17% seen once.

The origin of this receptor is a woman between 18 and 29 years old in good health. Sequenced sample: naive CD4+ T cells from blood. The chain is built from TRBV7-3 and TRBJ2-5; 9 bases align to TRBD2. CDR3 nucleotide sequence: TGTGCCAGCAGCCCAGGACTAGCGAAAGAGACCCAGTACTTC. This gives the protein CASSPGLAKETQYF.